This TCR beta chain was found in a study of blood T cell repertoires in COVID-19. Overall study context: Whether acute or convalescent, the COVID-19 samples came from the United States, Italy and Spain. PBMCs, B-cell-depleted T cells, or T cells were the source of the cDNA or gDNA that made up the material.

Original handling: Estimates of nucleated cell counts were drawn from the amplification of reference gene primers. Data came from immunoSEQ multiplex PCR; TCRdb stores just in-frame clones and leaves some out. The DNA was the basis for D and trimming; V, J and clone size are from that table. The sample has 200,000 or so clones; roughly 86% are singletons. CDR1 SGHNT and CDR2 YYREEE come from the germline V gene (reference sequence). The CDR3 spans 15 residues. Trimming at V came to 4 bases and at J to 2 bases, leaving 4 bases not matched to a gene. Source material: peripheral blood. The TCR comes from a man aged 60 to 75 with acute or convalescent COVID-19. The chain carries TRBV5-4 and TRBJ1-3; 9 positions match TRBD1. CDR3 region: CASSTGTGTGNTIYF. CDR3 coding DNA: TGTGCCAGCAGCACCGGGACAGGGACTGGAAACACCATATATTTT.